The 32 T cell receptor beta chains given below trace back to one sample, sequenced in a study of long-term antiretroviral therapy in people with HIV. It was version v3.0 of the immunoSEQ assay that was run at survey level. Generated by immunoSEQ multiplex PCR, the TCRdb table keeps only in-frame clones and is missing some. This sample yields 25,000 to 30,000 clones, of which around four fifths are seen a single time; around 15% belongs to the top ten. The sequencing here drew on unsorted PBMCs, taken 2.9 years after starting antiretroviral therapy. These receptors all stem from a man between 45 and 60 years old with HIV.

J is TRBJ2-3 and V is TRBV7-2; TRBD1 agrees at 9 bases. Germline values: CDR1 SGHTA, CDR2 FQGNSA. The CDR3 runs to 15 residues. With V trimmed by 8 bases and J by 3 bases, 9 bases remained unmatched. This chain's CDR3 is CASAPLQGATDTQYF. CDR3 nucleotide sequence: TGTGCCAGCGCCCCTTTACAGGGGGCTACAGATACGCAGTATTTT. Looking up the rest from reference TRBV7-2 and TRBJ2-3 gives the full variable domain: GAGVSQSPSNKVTEKGKDVELRCDPISGHTALYWYRQSLGQGLEFLIYFQGNSAPDKSGLPSDRFSAERTGGSVSTLTIQRTQQEDSAVYLCASAPLQGATDTQYFGPGTRLTVL.

CDR3 sequence: CASSYSIGQTAPLHF. The CDR3 DNA is TGTGCCAGCAGTTACTCGATCGGACAGACCGCACCCCTCCACTTT. The chain couples TRBV6-6 to TRBJ1-6; possibly TRBD1 for D (6 bases). V lost 0 bases to trimming and J lost 11 bases, with 14 bases between them. The CDR3 covers 15 residues. Germline-derived CDR1 and CDR2 are MNHNY and SVGAGI (reference sequence).

The V and J genes are TRBV7-3 and TRBJ2-5; TRBD2 matches at 9 bases. The CDR3 sequence is 16 residues long. After removal of 3 bases from V and 5 bases from J, the junction contained 10 bases not matched to a gene. CDR1 is SGHTA, CDR2 FQGTGA, per germline. The DNA for the CDR3 is TGTGCCAGCAGCTTGTCAGCGGGGGGTGCCGGGGAGACCCAGTACTTC. It is translated as CASSLSAGGAGETQYF. The full variable domain, rest sourced from reference TRBV7-3 and TRBJ2-5, is GAGVSQTPSNKVTEKGKYVELRCDPISGHTALYWYRQSLGQGPEFLIYFQGTGAADDSGLPNDRFFAVRPEGSVSTLKIQRTERGDSAVYLCASSLSAGGAGETQYFGPGTRLLVL.

Here the CDR3 DNA reads TGTGCCAGCAGCTTGGTGGCGGGGGGGCCGGGCAAAAACATTCAGTACTTC. This sequence encodes CASSLVAGGPGKNIQYF. The chain recombines TRBV5-6 with TRBJ2-4; 9 bases are shared with TRBD2. CDR3 length: 17 amino acids. Germline V gene data show CDR1 as SGHDT and CDR2 as YYEEEE. Losses at the gene ends were 0 bases for V and 3 bases for J; bases not matched to a gene: 7.

The V and J genes are TRBV7-8 and TRBJ2-2, with 9 bases aligning to TRBD2. There are 15 residues in the CDR3. Germline CDR1 SGHVS, CDR2 FQNEAQ. With 7 bases clipped from V and 0 bases from J, the junction kept 3 bases outside the gene matches. The CDR3 region has the DNA TGTGCCAGCACCAGGACTAGCGCGAACACCGGGGAGCTGTTTTTT. Protein sequence: CASTRTSANTGELFF.

This clone showed up just a few times. The V and J genes are TRBV11-2 and TRBJ1-2; D gene uncertain. The V gene's germline CDR1 is SGHAT and CDR2 FQNNGV. This CDR3 spans 13 amino acids. Trimming left V 5 bases short and J 5 bases short, with 12 bases between. The CDR3 region is CASSPLDGYGYTF. The CDR3, as DNA: TGTGCCAGCAGCCCCCTGGACGGATATGGCTACACCTTC.

The gene calls are TRBV9 and TRBJ2-1; TRBD1 agrees at 9 bases. This CDR3 spans 15 amino acids. Germline V gives CDR1 SGDLS, CDR2 YYNGEE. V dropped 4 bases and J dropped 2; count of bases not matched to a gene: 4. CDR3 in amino acids: CASSPGTGTYNEQFF. The DNA for the CDR3 is TGTGCCAGCAGCCCCGGGACAGGGACCTACAATGAGCAGTTCTTC.

The chain couples TRBV7-9 to TRBJ1-1, with 7 bases aligning to TRBD1. The junction had 9 bases not matched to a gene; V was cut back by 3 bases and J by 2 bases. CDR1 and CDR2 (germline): SEHNR, FQNEAQ (reference sequence). This CDR3 has 16 residues. The CDR3: CASSFGHRGPNTEAFF. The CDR3 DNA reads as TGTGCCAGCAGCTTCGGTCACAGGGGCCCCAACACTGAAGCTTTCTTT. Complete variable domain (other parts from reference TRBV7-9 and TRBJ1-1): DTGVSQNPRHKITKRGQNVTFRCDPISEHNRLYWYRQTLGQGPEFLTYFQNEAQLEKSRLLSDRFSAERPKGSFSTLEIQRTEQGDSAMYLCASSFGHRGPNTEAFFGQGTRLTVV.

This clone was recorded only once. The chain links TRBV4-3 to TRBJ2-7; TRBD2 is a possible D gene (6 bases). Germline CDR1 and CDR2: LGHNA and YSLEER. There are 15 residues in the CDR3. V lost 1 base and J 1 base, leaving 11 bases between the germline ends. As DNA, the CDR3 is TGCGCCAGCAGCCAAGGACTAGTTCAGTCCTACGAGCAGTACTTC. Protein: CASSQGLVQSYEQYF.

The chain has TRBV7-8 and TRBJ1-4, with D unclear. V was trimmed by 1 base and J by 4 bases, leaving 13 bases between them. Looked up from germline, CDR1 is SGHVS and CDR2 is FQNEAQ. CDR3 length: 16 amino acids. Here the CDR3 reads CASSLGVARNNEKLFF. As DNA, the CDR3 is TGTGCCAGCAGCTTAGGTGTCGCGAGGAATAATGAAAAACTGTTTTTT.

The gene calls are TRBV6-1 and TRBJ2-7; 9 bases match TRBD1. This CDR3 region has 15 residues. V trimming: 4 bases; J trimming: 2 bases; junction bases outside the gene matches: 6. CDR1 is MNHNS and CDR2 is SASEGT in the germline V gene. The CDR3 here is CASSGTGDPTYEQYF. In nucleotides, the CDR3 is TGTGCCAGCAGTGGGACAGGGGACCCTACCTACGAGCAGTACTTC.

This chain links TRBV11-3 with TRBJ2-2; D remains ambiguous. Germline loops: CDR1 SGHNT, CDR2 YENEEA. V was pared by 1 base and J by 4 bases, with 7 bases between. This CDR3 has 14 amino acids. The CDR3: CASSLGSSTGELFF. The CDR3 DNA reads TGTGCCAGCAGCTTAGGATCGAGCACCGGGGAGCTGTTTTTT.

The chain links TRBV9 to TRBJ1-1; perhaps TRBD1 as D (6 bases). CDR3 length: 16 residues. V was clipped by 0 bases and J by 0 bases, with 12 bases between them. The germline CDR1 and CDR2 sequences are SGDLS and YYNGEE. The CDR3, as DNA: TGTGCCAGCAGCGTAGGTGGACAGTATATGAACACTGAAGCTTTCTTT. This codes for CASSVGGQYMNTEAFF. Together with reference TRBV9 and TRBJ1-1, the CDR3 gives the full variable domain: DSGVTQTPKHLITATGQRVTLRCSPRSGDLSVYWYQQSLDQGLQFLIQYYNGEERAKGNILERFSAQQFPDLHSELNLSSLELGDSALYFCASSVGGQYMNTEAFFGQGTRLTVV.

The chain has TRBV7-8 and TRBJ1-3; unclear D gene. V dropped 5 bases and J dropped 7 bases, with 9 bases sitting between them. The CDR3 runs 12 residues. The germline V gene encodes CDR1 SGHVS and CDR2 FQNEAQ. The CDR3 nucleotides read TGTGCCAGCAGCCTCCCCAGCAACACCATATATTTT. Translating it yields CASSLPSNTIYF.

The chain couples TRBV7-9 to TRBJ1-5, with 12 bases fitting TRBD1. V lost 5 bases, J lost 9 bases, and 11 bases stayed unmatched. Germline CDR1 is SEHNR and CDR2 is FQNEAQ (reference sequence). The CDR3 contains 16 residues. CDR3 in DNA: TGTGCCAGCAGCGCTGGGACAGGGGGCGAACTTGGGCCCCAGCATTTT. This translates into CASSAGTGGELGPQHF.

This chain joins TRBV5-8 and TRBJ1-1; a weak D match, TRBD1 (5 bases). The CDR3 spans 13 residues. Germline V gives CDR1 SGHTS, CDR2 YDEGEE. V was clipped by 4 bases and J by 6 bases, with 13 bases between them. CDR3 sequence (DNA): TGTGCCAGCAGCACCCACCGGGACTCTGAAGCTTTCTTT. Translating gives CASSTHRDSEAFF.

The chain carries TRBV11-2 and TRBJ2-5; D is ambiguous. The DNA end is a closer match to TRBJ2-7, so the J assignment may be wrong. There are 14 residues in the CDR3. CDR1 is SGHAT and CDR2 is FQNNGV in the germline V gene. CDR3 in amino acids: CASSFAAERYEQYF. The CDR3 nucleotides read TGTGCCAGCAGCTTCGCGGCTGAAAGATACGAGCAGTACTTC.

The chain joins TRBV7-9 to TRBJ1-4, with TRBD1 matching over 12 bases. Germline loops: CDR1 SEHNR, CDR2 FQNEAQ (reference sequence). V was pared by 10 bases and J by 8 bases, with 5 bases of the junction left unmatched. The CDR3 is 13 amino acids. The CDR3 reads CATSGTGGEKLFF. The CDR3 DNA is TGTGCCACCTCCGGGACAGGGGGCGAAAAACTGTTTTTT.

In this sample, this clone turned up a few times. This rearrangement joins TRBV10-1 to TRBJ1-2, with D perhaps matching TRBD1 (6 bases). Germline loops: CDR1 WNHNN, CDR2 SYGVQD (reference sequence). The CDR3 length is 12 residues. V was pared by 11 bases and J by 8 bases, with 18 bases between. CDR3 coding DNA: TGCGCCTCTCGAGGGGGGTCGCGGGGCTACACCTTC. Translated: CASRGGSRGYTF.

This clone has a single count. This chain joins TRBV28 and TRBJ1-3, with D unclear. Germline V CDR1 and CDR2: MDHEN, SYDVKM. This CDR3 contains 15 residues. Trimming shortened V by 1 base and J by 0 bases, and 7 bases separated the two germline ends. As DNA, the CDR3 is TGTGCCAGCAGTTTATATCTTAGCTCTGGAAACACCATATATTTT. This encodes CASSLYLSSGNTIYF. The variable domain in full, completed from reference TRBV28 and TRBJ1-3, reads DVKVTQSSRYLVKRTGEKVFLECVQDMDHENMFWYRQDPGLGLRLIYFSYDVKMKEKGDIPEGYSVSREKKERFSLILESASTNQTSMYLCASSLYLSSGNTIYFGEGSWLTVV.

This chain links TRBV28 with TRBJ1-2, with a tentative D call TRBD1 (5 bases). Germline V lookup: CDR1 MDHEN, CDR2 SYDVKM. This CDR3 comprises 11 residues. Trimming removed 5 bases at V and 5 bases at J, with 6 bases between. The CDR3 DNA sequence: TGTGCCAGCAGTGACAGTTATGGCTACACCTTC. Translating it yields CASSDSYGYTF.

This chain uses TRBV28 with TRBJ2-7, with a weak D call TRBD1 (6 bases). V was cut by 4 bases and J by 3 bases, with 13 bases left in between. Germline-derived CDR1 and CDR2 are MDHEN and SYDVKM. This CDR3 contains 14 residues. The CDR3 sequence: CASSSTGGSYEQYF. The CDR3 region has the DNA TGTGCCAGCAGTTCGACAGGAGGCAGCTACGAGCAGTACTTC.

The gene calls are TRBV2 and TRBJ1-2; possibly TRBD1 for D (6 bases). V lost 9 bases to trimming and J lost 0 bases, with 11 bases between them. Germline values: CDR1 SNHLY, CDR2 FYNNEI. The CDR3 runs to 13 residues. CDR3 in DNA: TGTGCCAGGACAGGCAACTCTAACTATGGCTACACCTTC. It codes for CARTGNSNYGYTF.

V and J are TRBV7-6 and TRBJ1-5; the match to TRBD1 covers 8 bases. Trimming took 0 bases from V and 6 from J; bases not matched to a gene: 4. From germline, CDR1 is SGHVS and CDR2 FNYEAQ. The CDR3 has 15 residues. The chain's CDR3 is CASSLASGGSQPQHF. In nucleotides, the CDR3 is TGTGCCAGCAGCTTAGCTTCAGGGGGCTCTCAGCCCCAGCATTTT.

The genes are TRBV27 and TRBJ2-7, with D unresolved. This CDR3 has 13 residues. Germline assignment: CDR1 MNHEY and CDR2 SMNVEV (reference sequence). Trimming pared 2 bases from V and 0 bases from J, leaving 5 bases between. DNA for the CDR3: TGTGCCAGCAGTTTAACCAGCTCCTACGAGCAGTACTTC. This sequence encodes CASSLTSSYEQYF.

This chain uses TRBV7-8 with TRBJ1-5; possible D gene TRBD1, 6 bases. V lost 4 bases to trimming and J lost 0 bases, with 16 bases between them. Per germline, CDR1 SGHVS and CDR2 FQNEAQ. This CDR3 is 17 amino acids long. CDR3 protein: CASSSTTGSNSNQPQHF. CDR3 nucleotides: TGTGCCAGCAGCTCGACGACAGGTTCCAATAGCAATCAGCCCCAGCATTTT.

This clone came up once. The CDR3: CASRTGVPSNYGYTF. The CDR3 DNA sequence: TGTGCCAGCAGGACAGGGGTTCCTTCTAACTATGGCTACACCTTC. The chain links TRBV28 to TRBJ1-2; 8 bases match TRBD1. V lost 6 bases, J lost 0 bases, and 6 bases stayed unmatched. Looked up from germline, CDR1 is MDHEN and CDR2 is SYDVKM. There are 15 residues in the CDR3.

Only a few counts were recorded for this clone. CDR3 in amino acids: CASRSPGYEQYF. DNA for the CDR3: TGTGCCAGCAGGAGTCCCGGCTACGAGCAGTACTTC. The V and J genes are TRBV28 and TRBJ2-7; D remains ambiguous. The germline V gene has CDR1 MDHEN and CDR2 SYDVKM. Trimming took off 6 bases at V and 3 bases at J, with 9 bases between the two ends. This CDR3 has 12 amino acids.

This sequence joins TRBV5-4 and TRBJ1-1, with D unresolved. The V end was cut by 1 base, the J end by 1 base, with 5 bases between. Looked up from germline, CDR1 is SGHNT and CDR2 is YYREEE (reference sequence). There are 13 residues in the CDR3. CDR3: CASSLRANTEAFF. CDR3 in DNA: TGTGCCAGCAGCTTGAGGGCGAACACTGAAGCTTTCTTT.

The CDR3 is CASSYGRVMNTEAFF. The CDR3 DNA is TGTGCCAGCAGTTACGGTCGTGTCATGAACACTGAAGCTTTCTTT. The genes are TRBV6-5 and TRBJ1-1; D not certain. The V end lost 2 bases, the J end lost 0 bases, and 10 bases lay between the germline ends. Germline-derived CDR1 and CDR2 are MNHEY and SVGAGI. The CDR3 extends over 15 amino acids.

This clone is categorized as hyperexpanded. The CDR3 reads CASNKQGSTEAFF. The CDR3 DNA reads as TGTGCCAGCAATAAACAGGGGAGCACTGAAGCTTTCTTT. The chain has TRBV6-5 and TRBJ1-1; 7 positions agree with TRBD1. CDR1 is MNHEY, CDR2 SVGAGI, per germline. This CDR3 is built from 13 residues. J gave up 4 bases and V 7 bases, and 6 bases lay outside the gene matches.

This clone has more than one count but fewer than ten. J is TRBJ1-6 and V is TRBV19; no clear D gene. The CDR3 sequence is 15 residues long. The germline gives CDR1 LNHDA, CDR2 SQIVND (reference sequence). V shed 5 bases and J shed 5 bases, with 13 bases lying between them. CDR3 loop: CASSPLDRDNSPLHF. CDR3 coding DNA: TGTGCCAGTAGTCCCCTCGACCGGGATAATTCACCCCTCCACTTT.